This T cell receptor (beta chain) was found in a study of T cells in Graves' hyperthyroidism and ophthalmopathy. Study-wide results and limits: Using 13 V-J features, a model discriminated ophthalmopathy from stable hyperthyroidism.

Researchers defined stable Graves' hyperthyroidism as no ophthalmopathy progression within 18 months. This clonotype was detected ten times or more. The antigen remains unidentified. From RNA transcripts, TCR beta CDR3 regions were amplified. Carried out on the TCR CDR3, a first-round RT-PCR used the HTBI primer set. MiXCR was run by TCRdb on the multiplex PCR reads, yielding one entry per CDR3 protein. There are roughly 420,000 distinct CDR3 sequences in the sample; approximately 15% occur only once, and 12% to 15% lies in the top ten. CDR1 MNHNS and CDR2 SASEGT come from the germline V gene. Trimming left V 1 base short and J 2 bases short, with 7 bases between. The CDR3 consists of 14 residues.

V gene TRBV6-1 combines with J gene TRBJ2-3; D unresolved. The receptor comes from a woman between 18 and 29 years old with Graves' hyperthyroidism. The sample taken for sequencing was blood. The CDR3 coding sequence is TGTGCCAGCAGTGAAGGTTGGGACACAGATACGCAGTATTTT. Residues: CASSEGWDTDTQYF.